The source of this T cell receptor beta chain is a study of blood T cell repertoires in COVID-19. Methods used by the authors: Nucleated cell counts were estimated from reference gene primer amplification. Profiling relied on immunoSEQ multiplex PCR, and the TCRdb table lists in-frame clones only, not all of them. The V and J calls and the clone size are those of that table, but D and trimming were determined from the DNA. The sample lists fewer than 250,000 clones, around 90% seen once, with over 13% in the top ten. Within 2 weeks of study entry, exposed participants had contacted a PCR-confirmed or clinician-diagnosed COVID-19 case. The CDR3 is 15 amino acids. J was trimmed by 5 bases and V by 6 bases; bases with no gene match: 3. Per the germline V gene, CDR1 is MNHEY and CDR2 is SVGEGT. This clone has only a few counts.

This receptor was taken from a man aged 25 to 40 who had been exposed to COVID-19. The V gene is TRBV6-2 or TRBV6-3, the J gene TRBJ2-3; 15 bases map to TRBD2. Sequenced input: PBMCs or T cells enriched from blood (not recorded which). CDR3: CASSRGLAGGDTQYF. The CDR3 nucleotides read TGTGCCAGCAGCCGGGGACTAGCGGGGGGAGATACGCAGTATTTT.